The clone carrying this TCR beta chain was seen many times. Its antigen is unidentified. For TCRbeta, the library was prepared with unique molecular identifiers. TCRdb re-called the PCR reads through MiXCR, storing one row per CDR3 protein. The data hold fewer than 700,000 distinct CDR3 sequences, with roughly 23% observed a single time. The CDR3 has 14 residues. V dropped 4 bases and J dropped 4 bases, with 10 bases sitting between them. This entry is derived from a study of T-cell reconstitution after alpha-beta-depleted transplantation in children. The study, taken as a whole, reports: Expanded clones from the graft, numbering several hundred, reportedly supplied alpha-beta T cells about two months after transplant.

The origin of this receptor is a boy in the first two years of life who had a stem cell transplant for acute myeloid leukemia, so the T cells may come from the graft donor. The genes are TRBV12-3 or TRBV12-4 and TRBJ2-2, with D tentatively TRBD2 (6 bases). The material sequenced was PBMCs, mostly from graft donor cells, taken 360 days after TCRalphabeta/CD19-depleted stem cell transplant. CDR3 coding DNA: TGTGCCAGCAGTTGGGTCGGGGGCACCGGGGAGCTGTTTTTT. It codes for CASSWVGGTGELFF.